The T cell receptor beta chain described here comes from a study of blood T cells in healthy people across ages. Turning to the study itself: About one barcoded beta molecule per two T cells was captured by template switching.

Then a second PCR, running roughly 7 to 11 cycles, was carried out with a sample-barcoded 5' primer and a J-beta primer mix. TCRdb processed the 5' RACE reads anew with MiXCR; each CDR3 protein has one entry. Among 800,000 to 1,000,000 distinct CDR3 sequences listed, around 49% were seen once. The CDR3 is 17 amino acids. Germline CDR1 reads KGHSH; CDR2 reads LQKENI. Between the trimmed V and J ends, which lost 1 base and 0 bases, there was a span of 16 bases. The sample holds a few counts of this clonotype. Sequencing was performed on blood. The chain links TRBV18 to TRBJ2-7; D is undetermined. The sequence derives from a man younger than 45 in good health. The CDR3 is CASSPRQKTDSSYEQYF. CDR3 nucleotide sequence: TGTGCCAGCTCACCACGGCAGAAGACCGATAGCTCCTACGAGCAGTACTTC.